These 27 T cell receptor beta chains were all obtained from the same sample, sequenced in a study of blood T cell repertoires in COVID-19. Here immunoSEQ multiplex PCR was the method, and the copy in TCRdb shows in-frame clones only, minus some. Of about 250,000 clones listed, 75% to 90% are singletons. Sequencing was carried out using PBMCs or T cells enriched from blood (not recorded which). The origin of the receptors is a woman younger than 35 who had recovered from COVID-19.

V is TRBV5-6 and J is TRBJ1-1; D unresolved. V lost 6 bases and J 1 base, leaving 13 bases between the germline ends. Germline CDR1 SGHDT, CDR2 YYEEEE. This CDR3 comprises 14 residues. CDR3 sequence reads: CASNGGGKNTEAFF. CDR3 DNA: TGTGCCAGCAATGGTGGAGGGAAGAACACTGAAGCTTTCTTT.

This chain joins TRBV3-1 (or the pseudogene TRBV3-2) and TRBJ2-5; D unresolved. The germline V gene encodes CDR1 LGHDT and CDR2 YNNKEL (reference sequence). Trimming took off 0 bases at V and 5 bases at J, with 10 bases between the two ends. CDR3 length equals 14 residues. The CDR3 DNA reads as TGTGCCAGCAGCCAAGATATAGCCCGGGAGACCCAGTACTTC. The encoded protein is CASSQDIARETQYF.

The J gene is TRBJ2-1, the V gene TRBV30; D perhaps matches TRBD1 (5 bases). Per the germline V gene, CDR1 is GTSNPN and CDR2 is SVGIG (reference sequence). The V and J ends lost 4 bases and 8 bases respectively, with 18 bases between them. This CDR3 is 14 amino acids long. The CDR3 protein is CAWKGVNNFHEQFF. DNA for the CDR3: TGTGCCTGGAAAGGGGTAAACAATTTCCATGAGCAGTTCTTC.

V is TRBV28 and J is TRBJ1-2, with TRBD1 matching over 11 bases. This CDR3 spans 17 amino acids. V was pared by 5 bases and J by 3 bases, with 11 bases of the junction left unmatched. The germline gives CDR1 MDHEN, CDR2 SYDVKM. CDR3 region: CASSPSGTGGIYYGYTF. The CDR3 DNA sequence: TGTGCCAGCAGTCCATCCGGGACAGGGGGAATTTACTATGGCTACACCTTC.

This clone is a singleton in its sample. V is TRBV7-2 and J is TRBJ2-1, with D perhaps matching TRBD1 (6 bases). The V gene's germline CDR1 is SGHTA and CDR2 FQGNSA. The CDR3 spans 16 residues. V was pared by 5 bases and J by 9 bases, with 23 bases between. CDR3 bases: TGTGCCAGCAGCCTGGATTGGGGGCTCCGCCTGGCTGAGCAGTTCTTC. Translated: CASSLDWGLRLAEQFF.

The chain couples TRBV2 to TRBJ2-5, with D perhaps TRBD1 (6 bases). Trimming took off 9 bases at V and 1 base at J, with 12 bases between the two ends. The CDR3 has 13 amino acids. CDR1 and CDR2 (germline): SNHLY, FYNNEI. CDR3 residues: CASTRDTQETQYF. CDR3 sequence (DNA): TGTGCCAGTACCCGGGACACCCAAGAGACCCAGTACTTC.

The chain is built from TRBV3-1 (or the pseudogene TRBV3-2) and TRBJ2-7; the D gene is possibly TRBD1 (5 bases). The CDR3 covers 15 residues. Germline CDR1 LGHDT, CDR2 YNNKEL (reference sequence). V lost 0 bases to trimming and J lost 3 bases, with 12 bases between them. The DNA for the CDR3 is TGTGCCAGCAGCCAAGACTCCGACAGTGTCTACGAGCAGTACTTC. It yields the protein CASSQDSDSVYEQYF.

The chain carries TRBV5-6 and TRBJ1-1; D might be TRBD1 (5 bases). Trimming stripped 2 bases from V and 8 bases from J, with 16 bases between. CDR3 length: 14 amino acids. Per germline, CDR1 SGHDT and CDR2 YYEEEE. CDR3 nucleotides: TGTGCCAGCAGCTTTGATGCAGGGAGGAGGGAAGCTTTCTTT. As protein: CASSFDAGRREAFF.

The V gene is TRBV4-2, the J gene TRBJ2-1, with no clear D. With 1 base removed from V and 7 bases from J, the gap between germline ends came to 5 bases. Germline assignment: CDR1 LGHNA and CDR2 YNFKEQ. The CDR3 sequence is 12 residues long. CDR3 nucleotides: TGTGCCAGCAGCCAAGGGCGGAATGAGCAGTTCTTC. It translates to CASSQGRNEQFF.

J is TRBJ2-7 and V is TRBV5-1, with a possible D match to TRBD1 (6 bases). The CDR3 totals 13 residues. Germline assignment: CDR1 SGHRS and CDR2 YFSETQ. V lost 4 bases to trimming and J lost 2 bases, with 10 bases between them. As DNA, the CDR3 is TGCGCCAGCAGCCAGGGACACCCCTACGAGCAGTACTTC. As protein: CASSQGHPYEQYF. Together with reference TRBV5-1 and TRBJ2-7, the CDR3 gives the full variable domain: KAGVTQTPRYLIKTRGQQVTLSCSPISGHRSVSWYQQTPGQGLQFLFEYFSETQRNKGNFPGRFSGRQFSNSRSEMNVSTLELGDSALYLCASSQGHPYEQYFGPGTRLTVT.

The chain recombines TRBV7-9 with TRBJ1-1; tentatively, D is TRBD1 (6 bases). Germline CDR1 SEHNR, CDR2 FQNEAQ (reference sequence). The CDR3 length is 15 residues. V was trimmed by 0 bases and J by 5 bases, leaving 13 bases between them. The CDR3 DNA is TGTGCCAGCAGCTTAGCAGTCAGGGGAGCGACTGAAGCTTTCTTT. It specifies CASSLAVRGATEAFF.

The V call is TRBV19, the J call TRBJ2-6, with TRBD1 matching over 8 bases. Germline V gene lookup returns CDR1 LNHDA and CDR2 SQIVND (reference sequence). The length of the CDR3 is 17 residues. V lost 5 bases to trimming and J lost 0 bases; unmatched junction nucleotides: 6. DNA for the CDR3: TGTGCCAGTAGTTTCGGACAGGGCCGCTCTGGGGCCAACGTCCTGACTTTC. Residues: CASSFGQGRSGANVLTF.

The J gene is TRBJ1-5, the V gene TRBV21-1; TRBD1, the table's D call, lacks a check against the DNA. TRBV21-1 is an annotated pseudogene. CDR3 size: 17 residues. The CDR3 coding sequence is TGTGCCAGCAGCAAAGGAAACAGGCCAAGAAGCAATCAGCCCCAGCATTTT. Translating gives CASSKGNRPRSNQPQHF.

This clone showed up just a few times. The chain recombines TRBV6-4 with TRBJ1-2, with D possibly TRBD1 on 6 matching bases. The germline V and J ends were trimmed by 0 bases and 6 bases, with 14 bases remaining between them. Germline V lookup: CDR1 MRHNA, CDR2 SNTAGT. The CDR3 has 15 residues. CDR3 region: CASSDSPGGSDGYTF. The DNA of the CDR3 is TGTGCCAGCAGTGACTCTCCTGGGGGCTCCGATGGCTACACCTTC.

The J gene is TRBJ1-4, the V gene TRBV10-2, with D perhaps matching TRBD1 (6 bases). Germline assignment: CDR1 WSHSY and CDR2 SAAADI. V was clipped by 1 base and J by 7 bases, with 10 bases between them. The CDR3 runs to 14 residues. The DNA for the CDR3 is TGCGCCAGCAGTGAGTGGCAGGGGAGTGAAAAACTGTTTTTT. It codes for CASSEWQGSEKLFF.

Of note for this clone: Its ends do not fully match the called genes, so a read error is possible. The rearrangement joins TRBV2 to TRBJ1-2, with TRBD1 matching over 7 bases. Germline loops: CDR1 SNHLY, CDR2 FYNNEI. The CDR3 contains 14 residues. In DNA, the CDR3 is TGTGCCAGCACTCCGGACAGGACCCCTCTCCCTTGGGGGTTC. As protein: CASTPDRTPLPWGF. The full variable domain, in which reference TRBV2 and TRBJ1-2 provide the parts outside the CDR3, is EPEVTQTPSHQVTQMGQEVILRCVPISNHLYFYWYRQILGQKVEFLVSFYNNEISEKSEIFDDQFSVERPDGSNFTLKIRSTKLEDSAMYFCASTPDRTPLPWGFGSGTRLTVV.

The sample holds a few counts of this clone. V and J are TRBV6-4 and TRBJ1-1; maybe TRBD1 (6 bases). This CDR3 is 14 amino acids long. The ends were cut back, 5 bases at V and 3 bases at J, with 13 bases in the middle. The germline V gene has CDR1 MRHNA and CDR2 SNTAGT. The CDR3 nucleotides read TGTGCCAGCAGTATACAGGGCGGTGACACTGAAGCTTTCTTT. Its translation: CASSIQGGDTEAFF.

The DNA for the CDR3 is TGCAGCGTTGACCCCGAGGGGGCTCGGAACTATGGCTACACCTTC. Its translation is CSVDPEGARNYGYTF. This chain uses TRBV29-1 with TRBJ1-2; the match to TRBD1 covers 7 bases. Germline V gene data show CDR1 as SQVTM and CDR2 as ANQGSEA. V lost 3 bases and J lost 2; bases outside the gene matches: 9. This CDR3 spans 15 amino acids.

This rearrangement joins TRBV2 to TRBJ1-2; perhaps TRBD1 as D (6 bases). V was pared by 5 bases and J by 4 bases, with 14 bases between. The CDR3 is 14 amino acids. The germline V gene has CDR1 SNHLY and CDR2 FYNNEI. CDR3 amino acids: CASSQGSRSYGYTF. For the CDR3, the DNA is TGTGCCAGCAGTCAGGGGTCTCGCAGCTATGGCTACACCTTC.

This chain links TRBV11-2 with TRBJ2-7, with D possibly TRBD2 on 5 matching bases. Germline-derived CDR1 and CDR2 are SGHAT and FQNNGV. Trimming pared 2 bases from V and 3 bases from J, leaving 17 bases between. The CDR3 sequence is 16 residues long. CDR3 coding DNA: TGTGCCAGCAGCTTATCGCGGGCGCTGAGTGTCTACGAGCAGTACTTC. This translates into CASSLSRALSVYEQYF.

V and J are TRBV5-1 and TRBJ2-3; maybe TRBD2 (6 bases). The length of the CDR3 is 14 residues. Germline CDR1 is SGHRS and CDR2 is YFSETQ. V was trimmed by 8 bases and J by 0 bases, leaving 13 bases between them. In DNA, the CDR3 is TGCGCCAGTAGGAGGGGAGGCAGCACAGATACGCAGTATTTT. Translating gives CASRRGGSTDTQYF. Full variable domain (remainder filled in from reference TRBV5-1 and TRBJ2-3): KAGVTQTPRYLIKTRGQQVTLSCSPISGHRSVSWYQQTPGQGLQFLFEYFSETQRNKGNFPGRFSGRQFSNSRSEMNVSTLELGDSALYLCASRRGGSTDTQYFGPGTRLTVL.

The chain recombines TRBV29-1 with TRBJ1-1; D gene ambiguous. V was pared by 4 bases and J by 1 base, with 13 bases between. Germline loops: CDR1 SQVTM, CDR2 ANQGSEA. The CDR3 runs 14 residues. The CDR3 region is CSVVAGEGNTEAFF. DNA for the CDR3: TGCAGCGTTGTGGCCGGCGAGGGGAACACTGAAGCTTTCTTT. Filled out from reference TRBV29-1 and TRBJ1-1, the complete variable domain reads SAVISQKPSRDICQRGTSLTIQCQVDSQVTMMFWYRQQPGQSLTLIATANQGSEATYESGFVIDKFPISRPNLTFSTLTVSNMSPEDSSIYLCSVVAGEGNTEAFFGQGTRLTVV.

The V and J genes are TRBV4-1 and TRBJ1-4, with D hard to call. V lost 0 bases and J 13 bases, leaving 6 bases between the germline ends. The CDR3 is 11 amino acids. Germline CDR1 reads MGHRA; CDR2 reads YSYEKL. CDR3 coding DNA: TGCGCCAGCAGCCAAGACCTCCGACTGTTTTTT. The encoded protein is CASSQDLRLFF.

The rearrangement uses TRBV21-1 and TRBJ2-3; TRBD1, the table's D call, was not compared with the DNA. TRBV21-1 constitutes a pseudogene. The CDR3 consists of 14 residues. CDR3 protein: CASSSPGRTDTQYF. Written as DNA, the CDR3 is TGTGCCAGCAGCTCCCCAGGGCGCACAGATACGCAGTATTTT.

V gene TRBV6-5 combines with J gene TRBJ2-1; the match to TRBD2 covers 15 bases. The junction had 9 bases not matched to a gene; V was cut back by 7 bases and J by 11 bases. Germline CDR1 reads MNHEY; CDR2 reads SVGAGI. This CDR3 has 15 residues. CDR3 protein: CASNPGLAGGTQQFF. Here the CDR3 DNA reads TGTGCCAGCAATCCGGGACTAGCGGGGGGCACTCAGCAGTTCTTC.

This clone was seen just once. The V and J genes are TRBV30 and TRBJ1-4; 9 bases are shared with TRBD1. CDR3 length equals 12 residues. The V gene's germline CDR1 is GTSNPN and CDR2 SVGIG (reference sequence). V trimming: 7 bases; J trimming: 6 bases; junction bases outside the gene matches: 3. The chain's CDR3 is CASGQGYEKLFF. CDR3 coding DNA: TGTGCCTCCGGACAGGGGTATGAAAAACTGTTTTTT.

The chain has TRBV12-3 or TRBV12-4 and TRBJ2-7; D is possibly TRBD2 (6 bases). This CDR3 is built from 13 residues. The V end was cut by 3 bases, the J end by 6 bases, with 12 bases between. DNA of the CDR3: TGTGCCAGCAGTTTCGGGGAGGTGACCGAGCAGTACTTC. Its protein product is CASSFGEVTEQYF.